Following are 15 T cell receptor beta chains from one sample sequenced in a study of T cells in Graves' hyperthyroidism and ophthalmopathy. RNA transcripts gave rise to amplified TCR beta CDR3 regions. Researchers ran a first-round RT-PCR on the TCR CDR3 using the HTBI primer set. Each CDR3 protein is one row after TCRdb ran MiXCR on the multiplex PCR reads. The table has some 350,000 distinct CDR3 sequences, nearly 15% seen once. Material: blood. The receptors derive from a woman in her sixties with Graves' ophthalmopathy.

This clonotype has a count of ten or more. This chain links TRBV5-1 with TRBJ2-7, with 11 bases that match TRBD2. J was trimmed by 3 bases and V by 3 bases; bases with no gene match: 2. CDR1 is SGHRS and CDR2 is YFSETQ in the germline V gene. The length of the CDR3 is 14 residues. This CDR3 is CASSSGLAVYEQYF. CDR3 in DNA: TGCGCCAGCAGCTCGGGACTAGCGGTCTACGAGCAGTACTTC.

This rearrangement joins TRBV20-1 to TRBJ2-7; D unclear. This CDR3 region has 14 residues. V was shortened by 3 bases and J by 0 bases, with 12 bases between the two germline ends. Germline V gene lookup returns CDR1 DFQATT and CDR2 SNEGSKA (reference sequence). The CDR3 sequence is CSARLGSGSYEQYF. The CDR3 nucleotides read TGCAGTGCTAGGTTAGGGTCGGGCTCCTACGAGCAGTACTTC.

There are many counts of this clonotype. The chain combines TRBV18 with TRBJ2-7; no reliable D call. The CDR3 sequence is 13 residues long. Trimming left V 3 bases short and J 7 bases short, with 13 bases between. Germline V gene lookup returns CDR1 KGHSH and CDR2 LQKENI. CDR3 sequence (DNA): TGTGCCAGCTCACCCGCCTCGACCTTGGAGCAGTACTTC. Protein product: CASSPASTLEQYF. Variable domain in full (rest from reference TRBV18 and TRBJ2-7): NAGVMQNPRHLVRRRGQEARLRCSPMKGHSHVYWYRQLPEEGLKFMVYLQKENIIDESGMPKERFSAEFPKEGPSILRIQQVVRGDSAAYFCASSPASTLEQYFGPGTRLTVT.

This clonotype was detected ten times or more. V is TRBV11-2 and J is TRBJ2-1; 11 positions match TRBD2. CDR1 SGHAT and CDR2 FQNNGV come from the germline V gene. The CDR3 is 16 amino acids. Unmatched junction bases numbered 6, after V lost 5 bases and J lost 3 bases. As DNA, the CDR3 is TGTGCCAGCAGCGCGGGACTAGCGGACAACTACAATGAGCAGTTCTTC. It is translated as CASSAGLADNYNEQFF.

The sample holds many counts of this clonotype. J is TRBJ2-5 and V is TRBV20-1; either TRBD1 or TRBD2 may fit D (5 bases each). V dropped 6 bases and J dropped 5 bases, with 22 bases sitting between them. There are 15 residues in the CDR3. Germline V lookup: CDR1 DFQATT, CDR2 SNEGSKA (reference sequence). The CDR3 DNA is TGCAGTGCCTCAGCGTCTTGGGGGTTAACGGAGACCCAGTACTTC. The encoded protein is CSASASWGLTETQYF.

The rearrangement uses TRBV27 and TRBJ2-1; 14 bases line up with TRBD2. Trimming removed 5 bases from V and 10 bases from J; junction bases left unmatched: 13. CDR1 is MNHEY, CDR2 SMNVEV, per germline (reference sequence). CDR3 length: 17 residues. In DNA, the CDR3 is TGTGCCAGCAGTATCGGGACTAGCGGGAGTTGGGCCCCAGAGCAGTTCTTC. This encodes CASSIGTSGSWAPEQFF.

The rearrangement uses TRBV24-1 and TRBJ2-3; 11 bases match TRBD2. J gave up 5 bases and V 2 bases, and 5 bases lay outside the gene matches. The CDR3 has 16 amino acids. CDR1 is KGHDR, CDR2 SFDVKD, per germline. The CDR3 coding sequence is TGTGCCACCAGTGATTCCGGGACTAGCGGTGGAGATACGCAGTATTTT. Protein sequence: CATSDSGTSGGDTQYF.

This chain uses TRBV6-2 or TRBV6-3 with TRBJ2-1, with 8 bases fitting TRBD1. The CDR3 is 16 amino acids. With 6 bases clipped from V and 6 bases from J, the junction kept 13 bases outside the gene matches. CDR1 MNHEY and CDR2 SVGEGT come from the germline V gene. The DNA of the CDR3 is TGTGCCAGCAGAGCAACCCGGGACAGGACTACCAATGAGCAGTTCTTC. Protein sequence: CASRATRDRTTNEQFF.

This clonotype was picked up a small number of times. The gene calls are TRBV28 and TRBJ2-2; 11 nucleotides align to TRBD1. The V gene's germline CDR1 is MDHEN and CDR2 SYDVKM. With 8 bases clipped from V and 7 bases from J, the junction kept 6 bases outside the gene matches. The CDR3 has 14 amino acids. The CDR3 reads CASRTGGSGGELFF. CDR3 DNA: TGTGCCAGCCGGACAGGGGGCTCTGGCGGGGAGCTGTTTTTT. Looking up the rest from reference TRBV28 and TRBJ2-2 gives the full variable domain: DVKVTQSSRYLVKRTGEKVFLECVQDMDHENMFWYRQDPGLGLRLIYFSYDVKMKEKGDIPEGYSVSREKKERFSLILESASTNQTSMYLCASRTGGSGGELFFGEGSRLTVL.

Notes on this clonotype: The germline gene is not matched at one end of the junction; a read error may be the cause. This rearrangement joins TRBV5-5 to TRBJ2-3; the match to TRBD2 covers 14 bases. CDR1 is SGHKS and CDR2 is YYEKEE in the germline V gene (reference sequence). This CDR3 comprises 19 residues. The CDR3 here is CAGSIGLAGGLSSTDTQYF. CDR3 in DNA: TGTGCCGGCAGCATAGGACTAGCGGGAGGCCTTTCGAGCACAGATACGCAGTATTTT.

This clonotype was detected ten times or more. V gene TRBV28 combines with J gene TRBJ2-1; D is undetermined. CDR3 length: 11 residues. Trimming shortened V by 6 bases and J by 4 bases, and 4 bases separated the two germline ends. Germline V lookup: CDR1 MDHEN, CDR2 SYDVKM. The CDR3 nucleotides are TGTGCCAGCAGGGCGTACAATGAGCAGTTCTTC. Its protein product is CASRAYNEQFF.

In its sample, this clonotype was seen a few times. Germline and junction disagree at one end, which may indicate a read error. The V and J genes are TRBV6-6 and TRBJ2-2, with D hard to call. The CDR3 sequence is 14 residues long. The germline V gene encodes CDR1 MNHNY and CDR2 SVGAGI (reference sequence). The DNA for the CDR3 is TGTGCCGGCAGTTACTCGATCGGTACCGGGGAGCTGTTTTTT. This codes for CAGSYSIGTGELFF.

The table lists this clonotype with a few counts. J is TRBJ1-2 and V is TRBV24-1, with a weak D call TRBD1 (5 bases). V lost 4 bases to trimming and J lost 4 bases, with 12 bases between them. CDR1 is KGHDR and CDR2 is SFDVKD in the germline V gene. The CDR3 contains 14 residues. The CDR3 DNA follows: TGTGCCACCAGTGAGGGAGACAGCTTCTATGGCTACACCTTC. This translates into CATSEGDSFYGYTF.

The chain employs TRBV20-1 and TRBJ2-1; TRBD2 aligns across 9 bases. The CDR3 sequence is 14 residues long. Germline V gives CDR1 DFQATT, CDR2 SNEGSKA (reference sequence). V trimming: 6 bases; J trimming: 9 bases; junction bases outside the gene matches: 12. CDR3 DNA sequence: TGCAGTGCGCGACTAGCGGCCATGGGGGGTGAGCAGTTCTTC. Its translation is CSARLAAMGGEQFF.

This clonotype was observed many times. The CDR3, as DNA: TGTGCCAGCAGCGTTGAGGGGTGGACAGATACGCAGTATTTT. It is translated as CASSVEGWTDTQYF. The chain has TRBV9 and TRBJ2-3; perhaps D is TRBD1 or TRBD2 (5 bases each). The germline V gene encodes CDR1 SGDLS and CDR2 YYNGEE. Trimming cost V 2 bases and J 3 bases, with 10 bases left between them. The CDR3 has 14 residues. Based on the CDR3 plus reference TRBV9 and TRBJ2-3, the full variable domain is DSGVTQTPKHLITATGQRVTLRCSPRSGDLSVYWYQQSLDQGLQFLIQYYNGEERAKGNILERFSAQQFPDLHSELNLSSLELGDSALYFCASSVEGWTDTQYFGPGTRLTVL.